The present TCR beta chain was sequenced within a study of sequential checkpoint blockade in melanoma. The treatment here: randomized to nivolumab then ipilimumab (arm A) or the reverse (arm B). Germline V gene data show CDR1 as GTSNPN and CDR2 as SVGIG (reference sequence). The CDR3 is 18 amino acids. J lost 1 base, V lost 4 bases, and 12 bases had no gene match. The method was immunoSEQ multiplex PCR; TCRdb's version includes in-frame clones alone and lacks a portion of them. The table records approximately 3,000 clones, 15% to 20% of them present only once. This sample comprised tumor tissue (inferred from file names), obtained from a patient given nivolumab and ipilimumab in sequence. This sequence originates from a human donor with melanoma. V gene TRBV30 combines with J gene TRBJ2-1, with 11 bases matching TRBD1. The CDR3 region has the DNA TGTGCCTGGACCGGGACAGGGGGGGGGATTAGGTCCTACAATGAGCAGTTCTTC. Amino acids: CAWTGTGGGIRSYNEQFF.